The 9 T cell receptor beta chains below were found in one sample sequenced in a study of cytomegalovirus exposure and HLA in healthy donors. Data came from immunoSEQ multiplex PCR; TCRdb stores just in-frame clones and leaves some out. The table includes about 170,000 clones, approximately 86% detected once. The sample taken for sequencing was PBMCs. The receptors originated from a man aged 18-30 years in good health and CMV-seropositive.

This clone was seen ten or more times. This sequence joins TRBV28 and TRBJ2-7, with 9 bases identical to TRBD1. The CDR3 loop spans 16 amino acids. CDR1 is MDHEN, CDR2 SYDVKM, per germline. V was pared by 2 bases and J by 3 bases, with 8 bases of the junction left unmatched. The DNA for the CDR3 is TGTGCCAGCAGTTTAGCATACAGGGGGCCCTACTACGAGCAGTACTTC. Its protein product is CASSLAYRGPYYEQYF.

The DNA for the CDR3 is TGTGCCACCAGCAGAACCGGGACAGGGAGCTACGAGCAGTACTTC. It codes for CATSRTGTGSYEQYF. The chain employs TRBV15 and TRBJ2-7, with 9 bases identical to TRBD1. The V gene end was trimmed by 2 bases and the J gene end by 3 bases; junction bases not matched to a gene: 5. CDR1 is LNHNV, CDR2 YYDKDF, per germline (reference sequence). There are 15 residues in the CDR3.

J is TRBJ1-2 and V is TRBV5-1, with a weak D call TRBD1 (5 bases). V was clipped by 4 bases and J by 4 bases, with 14 bases between them. The CDR3 is 14 residues long. Germline V gene data show CDR1 as SGHRS and CDR2 as YFSETQ. The CDR3 loop is CASSPNTGIYGYTF. CDR3 nucleotide sequence: TGCGCCAGCAGCCCCAATACAGGAATCTATGGCTACACCTTC.

The V and J genes are TRBV9 and TRBJ2-2, with 8 bases matching TRBD2. The CDR3 sequence is 21 residues long. Germline CDR1 and CDR2: SGDLS and YYNGEE. The junction had 17 bases not matched to a gene; V was cut back by 1 base and J by 0 bases. Here the CDR3 reads CASSVSFGLATQSANTGELFF. The DNA of the CDR3 is TGTGCCAGCAGCGTATCCTTTGGACTAGCCACCCAAAGCGCGAACACCGGGGAGCTGTTTTTT.

This chain joins TRBV4-2 and TRBJ2-7; 7 nucleotides agree with TRBD2. There are 16 residues in the CDR3. Germline V CDR1 and CDR2: LGHNA, YNFKEQ. The trim removed 0 bases at V and 3 bases at J, leaving 8 bases unmatched. The CDR3 region is CASSQDRGSANYEQYF. CDR3 DNA sequence: TGTGCCAGCAGCCAAGATCGCGGGAGCGCGAACTACGAGCAGTACTTC.

V and J are TRBV28 and TRBJ1-1; no clear D gene. Looked up from germline, CDR1 is MDHEN and CDR2 is SYDVKM. CDR3 length: 14 amino acids. V was shortened by 5 bases and J by 5 bases, with 15 bases between the two germline ends. The CDR3 DNA follows: TGTGCCAGCAGTCTCCGCCTCGCGGGGACTGAAGCTTTCTTT. Translating gives CASSLRLAGTEAFF.

Only a few counts were recorded for this clone. The chain is built from TRBV25-1 and TRBJ1-2; a weak D match, TRBD1 (6 bases). V gave up 4 bases and J gave up 4 bases, with 19 bases separating them. Germline CDR1 reads MGHDK; CDR2 reads SYGVNS. CDR3 length: 16 amino acids. The CDR3 sequence: CASSGPGANSPYGYTF. The CDR3 nucleotides read TGTGCCAGCAGTGGTCCAGGGGCCAACTCTCCCTATGGCTACACCTTC.

V and J are TRBV6-1 and TRBJ1-2, with D possibly matching TRBD1 (6 bases). The CDR3 loop spans 14 amino acids. V lost 7 bases and J lost 1, with 13 bases in between. Germline assignment: CDR1 MNHNS and CDR2 SASEGT. The CDR3 loop is CASTAGANNYGYTF. CDR3 nucleotide sequence: TGTGCCAGCACCGCAGGGGCTAATAACTATGGCTACACCTTC.

The chain carries TRBV5-1 and TRBJ1-2, with 11 bases fitting TRBD1. CDR3 length: 14 residues. Germline-derived CDR1 and CDR2 are SGHRS and YFSETQ. The ends lost 5 bases at V and 5 bases at J; junction bases unmatched: 5. CDR3 residues: CASRAGTGGYGYTF. As DNA, the CDR3 is TGCGCCAGCAGGGCAGGGACAGGGGGTTATGGCTACACCTTC.